These 26 T cell receptor beta chains came from one sample sequenced in a study of T cell responses to AZD1222 COVID-19 vaccine. Data came from immunoSEQ multiplex PCR; TCRdb stores just in-frame clones and leaves some out. The sample includes more than 85,000 clones, roughly 88% seen only once; the top ten take around 13%. The sequenced sample was peripheral blood, obtained on day 0 of MenACWY control vaccination. These receptors all come from an adult in good health.

This clone was counted a few times. This sequence joins TRBV18 and TRBJ1-2; D uncertain. Germline assignment: CDR1 KGHSH and CDR2 LQKENI. V was trimmed by 2 bases and J by 0 bases, leaving 10 bases between them. The CDR3 contains 15 residues. The CDR3 sequence is CASSPGGTPNYGYTF. CDR3 sequence (DNA): TGTGCCAGCTCACCAGGAGGTACCCCTAACTATGGCTACACCTTC.

J is TRBJ2-5 and V is TRBV6-5, with D perhaps matching TRBD1 (5 bases). Per the germline V gene, CDR1 is MNHEY and CDR2 is SVGAGI. The CDR3 covers 13 residues. V shed 2 bases and J shed 2 bases, with 6 bases lying between them. CDR3 loop: CASSYQGQETQYF. For the CDR3, the DNA is TGTGCCAGCAGTTACCAGGGACAAGAGACCCAGTACTTC.

The gene calls are TRBV7-9 and TRBJ1-1, with 8 bases that match TRBD1. V gave up 7 bases and J gave up 1 base; unmatched junction bases: 8. Germline CDR1 reads SEHNR; CDR2 reads FQNEAQ (reference sequence). The length of the CDR3 is 15 residues. CDR3 loop: CASTGGQGRNTEAFF. CDR3 DNA sequence: TGTGCCAGCACCGGAGGACAGGGAAGGAACACTGAAGCTTTCTTT.

The V gene is TRBV7-8, the J gene TRBJ1-5; possible D gene TRBD1, 6 bases. Germline CDR1 SGHVS, CDR2 FQNEAQ. The ends were cut back, 1 base at V and 7 bases at J, with 11 bases in the middle. This CDR3 contains 14 residues. CDR3 loop: CASSLGRGNQPQHF. The CDR3 nucleotides read TGTGCCAGCAGCTTAGGCAGGGGTAACCAGCCCCAGCATTTT.

The gene calls are TRBV14 and TRBJ2-1; no clear D gene. CDR3 length: 13 residues. V dropped 1 base and J dropped 10 bases, with 11 bases sitting between them. Germline CDR1 reads SGHDN; CDR2 reads FVKESK. The CDR3 sequence is CASSQADLIEQFF. The CDR3 DNA reads TGTGCCAGCAGCCAAGCCGATTTGATCGAGCAGTTCTTC. Complete variable domain (other parts from reference TRBV14 and TRBJ2-1): EAGVTQFPSHSVIEKGQTVTLRCDPISGHDNLYWYRRVMGKEIKFLLHFVKESKQDESGMPNNRFLAERTGGTYSTLKVQPAELEDSGVYFCASSQADLIEQFFGPGTRLTVL.

This sequence joins TRBV4-2 and TRBJ2-3; D gene uncertain. CDR3 length equals 13 residues. V lost 4 bases and J lost 4, with 9 bases in between. Germline assignment: CDR1 LGHNA and CDR2 YNFKEQ. As DNA, the CDR3 is TGTGCCAGCAGCCCCGCGCGAGCAGATACGCAGTATTTT. Amino acid sequence: CASSPARADTQYF.

V is TRBV18 and J is TRBJ2-7, with D unresolved. The length of the CDR3 is 13 residues. The V gene lost 4 bases and the J gene lost 3 bases, with 10 bases spanning the gap. Germline V gene data show CDR1 as KGHSH and CDR2 as LQKENI. CDR3 amino acids: CASSLSTDYEQYF. The CDR3 DNA sequence: TGTGCCAGCTCACTTTCAACGGACTACGAGCAGTACTTC.

The chain combines TRBV7-2 with TRBJ2-3; no definite D call. Germline assignment: CDR1 SGHTA and CDR2 FQGNSA. The ends were cut back, 5 bases at V and 7 bases at J, with 13 bases in the middle. This CDR3 is built from 13 residues. DNA of the CDR3: TGTGCCAGCAGCCCTTCCTCTTCAAATACGCAGTATTTT. It specifies CASSPSSSNTQYF.

The chain couples TRBV6-1 to TRBJ2-7, with a weak D call TRBD1 (5 bases). The CDR3 is made up of 12 amino acids. CDR1 is MNHNS, CDR2 SASEGT, per germline. V was shortened by 0 bases and J by 7 bases, with 7 bases between the two germline ends. CDR3 nucleotide sequence: TGTGCCAGCAGTGAAGCAAGGACAGAGCAGTACTTC. As protein: CASSEARTEQYF.

The chain uses TRBV28 and TRBJ1-6, with 8 bases lining up with TRBD1. The CDR3 runs 15 residues. With V trimmed by 11 bases and J by 4 bases, 10 bases remained unmatched. From germline, CDR1 is MDHEN and CDR2 SYDVKM. The CDR3 reads CALGQGANYNSPLHF. The CDR3 nucleotides read TGTGCCTTGGGGCAGGGGGCCAATTATAATTCACCCCTCCACTTT.

The chain recombines TRBV7-2 with TRBJ1-2; no clear D. The germline V gene has CDR1 SGHTA and CDR2 FQGNSA. Deletions cut 5 bases from V and 5 bases from J, with 15 bases between. The CDR3 loop spans 14 amino acids. The CDR3 region is CASSPGGDRYGYTF. In DNA, the CDR3 is TGTGCCAGCAGCCCGGGAGGCGACCGTTATGGCTACACCTTC.

The chain combines TRBV4-2 with TRBJ2-1; 8 bases agree with TRBD2. The CDR3 covers 15 residues. V was pared by 4 bases and J by 3 bases, with 5 bases of the junction left unmatched. Germline CDR1 reads LGHNA; CDR2 reads YNFKEQ. The CDR3 spells CASSPNSGDYNEQFF. In DNA, the CDR3 is TGTGCCAGCAGCCCAAATAGCGGGGACTACAATGAGCAGTTCTTC.

The chain has TRBV6-2 or TRBV6-3 and TRBJ1-5; no definite D call. Trimming removed 2 bases from V and 3 bases from J, with 8 bases in between. The CDR3 contains 14 residues. Germline loops: CDR1 MNHEY, CDR2 SVGEGT. In nucleotides, the CDR3 is TGTGCCAGCAGTTACAGGGCCCTCAATCAGCCCCAGCATTTT. The encoded protein is CASSYRALNQPQHF.

The rearrangement links TRBV19 to TRBJ2-1; no reliable D call. The CDR3 sequence is 12 residues long. CDR1 is LNHDA and CDR2 is SQIVND in the germline V gene (reference sequence). Trimming took off 7 bases at V and 1 base at J, with 5 bases between the two ends. CDR3 in amino acids: CASIGSYNEQFF. The CDR3 region has the DNA TGTGCCAGTATAGGATCCTACAATGAGCAGTTCTTC.

The V call is TRBV30, the J call TRBJ1-1, with D tentatively TRBD1 (5 bases). The CDR3 contains 13 residues. The germline V and J ends were trimmed by 0 bases and 3 bases, with 8 bases remaining between them. CDR1 is GTSNPN and CDR2 is SVGIG in the germline V gene (reference sequence). CDR3 bases: TGTGCCTGGAGTGTGACAGAGGACACTGAAGCTTTCTTT. As protein: CAWSVTEDTEAFF. Full variable domain (outside the CDR3, taken from reference TRBV30 and TRBJ1-1): SQTIHQWPATLVQPVGSPLSLECTVEGTSNPNLYWYRQAAGRGLQLLFYSVGIGQISSEVPQNLSASRPQDRQFILSSKKLLLSDSGFYLCAWSVTEDTEAFFGQGTRLTVV.

The V and J genes are TRBV27 and TRBJ2-1; 10 bases are shared with TRBD1. The CDR3 consists of 14 residues. Germline CDR1 MNHEY, CDR2 SMNVEV (reference sequence). The junction had 2 bases not matched to a gene; V was cut back by 8 bases and J by 1 base. In DNA form, the CDR3 reads TGTGCCAGCTGGGACAGGGGTTCCTACAATGAGCAGTTCTTC. Encoded protein: CASWDRGSYNEQFF.

This sequence joins TRBV7-3 and TRBJ2-1, with a weak D call TRBD1 (6 bases). This CDR3 is built from 16 residues. V lost 5 bases, J lost 8 bases, and 22 bases lay in between. Germline CDR1 reads SGHTA; CDR2 reads FQGTGA. The CDR3 DNA reads TGTGCCAGCAGCCGTGGTACGGCAGGGGATTGGGATGAGCAGTTCTTC. Protein product: CASSRGTAGDWDEQFF.

This chain joins TRBV6-2 or TRBV6-3 and TRBJ2-7; D is ambiguous. The V gene's germline CDR1 is MNHEY and CDR2 SVGEGT. The V end lost 2 bases, the J end lost 1 base, and 15 bases lay between the germline ends. The CDR3 is 16 residues long. CDR3 DNA sequence: TGTGCCAGCAGTTACGGTAGGGCAACACCATCCTACGAGCAGTACTTC. Residues: CASSYGRATPSYEQYF.

The V and J genes are TRBV20-1 and TRBJ1-2; D remains unclear. This CDR3 spans 11 amino acids. Per the germline V gene, CDR1 is DFQATT and CDR2 is SNEGSKA (reference sequence). Trimming left V 5 bases short and J 0 bases short, with 4 bases between. CDR3 amino acids: CSAAANYGYTF. CDR3 DNA sequence: TGCAGTGCTGCGGCTAACTATGGCTACACCTTC.

The chain couples TRBV12-3 or TRBV12-4 to TRBJ2-7; D is perhaps TRBD2 (6 bases). The CDR3 totals 12 residues. Trimming took 2 bases from V and 5 from J, leaving 7 bases between them. The CDR3 DNA sequence: TGTGCCAGCAGTTTATGGAGGGACGAGCAGTACTTC. As protein: CASSLWRDEQYF.

This chain joins TRBV11-2 and TRBJ1-1, with a tentative D call TRBD1 (6 bases). With 1 base removed from V and 5 bases from J, the gap between germline ends came to 23 bases. The CDR3 totals 18 residues. From germline, CDR1 is SGHAT and CDR2 FQNNGV. The DNA for the CDR3 is TGTGCCAGCAGCTTAGCGTTGGTCGGTGGGGGGGCGCGTACTGAAGCTTTCTTT. Translated: CASSLALVGGGARTEAFF. Drawing the rest from reference TRBV11-2 and TRBJ1-1, the complete variable domain is EAGVAQSPRYKIIEKRQSVAFWCNPISGHATLYWYQQILGQGPKLLIQFQNNGVVDDSQLPKDRFSAERLKGVDSTLKIQPAKLEDSAVYLCASSLALVGGGARTEAFFGQGTRLTVV.

The chain couples TRBV6-5 to TRBJ1-2, with TRBD1 matching 7 bases. The CDR3 runs to 13 residues. Germline trimming cut 8 bases from V and 0 bases from J; bases unmatched to any gene: 3. The germline V gene encodes CDR1 MNHEY and CDR2 SVGAGI. As DNA, the CDR3 is TGTGCCAGCTTACAGGGGACTAACTATGGCTACACCTTC. It specifies CASLQGTNYGYTF.

This rearrangement joins TRBV28 to TRBJ1-4; no clear D gene. Per germline, CDR1 MDHEN and CDR2 SYDVKM. The length of the CDR3 is 10 residues. With 6 bases removed from V and 10 bases from J, the gap between germline ends came to 6 bases. CDR3 sequence reads: CASSMGKLFF. For the CDR3, the DNA is TGTGCCAGCAGCATGGGAAAACTGTTTTTT.

V usage is TRBV7-9 and J usage is TRBJ2-3; D remains unclear. The germline gives CDR1 SEHNR, CDR2 FQNEAQ (reference sequence). The ends were cut back, 4 bases at V and 3 bases at J, with 5 bases in the middle. There are 12 residues in the CDR3. The CDR3 here is CASSSITDTQYF. The CDR3 DNA reads as TGTGCCAGCAGCTCAATTACAGATACGCAGTATTTT.

This chain joins TRBV7-3 and TRBJ2-1, with D tentatively TRBD2 (7 bases). Germline loops: CDR1 SGHTA, CDR2 FQGTGA. The germline V and J ends were trimmed by 5 bases and 11 bases, with 13 bases remaining between them. The CDR3 spans 12 residues. As DNA, the CDR3 is TGTGCCAGCAGCCGACGGGGGGCCAAGCAGTTCTTC. Translated: CASSRRGAKQFF.

The table lists this clone with a count of one. The rearrangement joins TRBV7-2 to TRBJ2-3; the D gene is possibly TRBD1 (6 bases). The CDR3 consists of 15 residues. Trimming took 3 bases from V and 11 from J, leaving 21 bases between them. CDR1 is SGHTA and CDR2 is FQGNSA in the germline V gene. The CDR3 region is CASSLVEQGGVGQYF. The DNA of the CDR3 is TGTGCCAGCAGCTTGGTGGAACAGGGTGGGGTTGGGCAGTATTTT.